The 9 T cell receptor beta chains presented below share a single source sample, sequenced in a study of shared clonotypes between healthy human individuals (dated by TCRdb to 2018 to 2021). Libraries were constructed by the immunoSEQ multiplex PCR assay. TCRdb carries this immuneACCESS record with in-frame sequences only. Its versions omit some clonotypes, under half of them owing to an unresolved V gene in the studies checked, with the rest unexplained. The sample profile shows over 2 million clones; about 95% of them were found once. The ten largest clones take up 1.1% of the sample. CD8 naive samples were CD45RO-negative cells positively selected for CCR7, giving a CD45RA+CCR7+ population that excluded TemRA cells. Sequencing was performed on naive CD8+ T cells sorted from blood. The cell subset or site label, read with the paper, signifies: CD45RA+CCR7+. Receptors were obtained from a man in his late teens or twenties in good health.

The rearrangement links TRBV6-5 to TRBJ2-7; 9 bases line up with TRBD1. Germline values: CDR1 MNHEY, CDR2 SVGAGI. J gave up 7 bases and V 5 bases, and 3 bases lay outside the gene matches. The CDR3 spans 12 residues. This chain's CDR3 is CASSQDRGEQYF. The CDR3 bases are TGTGCCAGCAGTCAAGACAGGGGGGAGCAGTACTTC.

The chain joins TRBV4-3 to TRBJ2-7; no clear D. CDR3 length: 15 amino acids. CDR1 and CDR2 (germline): LGHNA, YSLEER. Trimming cost V 1 base and J 0 bases, with 10 bases left between them. In DNA form, the CDR3 reads TGCGCCAGCAGCCAAGCGGTGGGAAACTCCTACGAGCAGTACTTC. Translated: CASSQAVGNSYEQYF.

V is TRBV9 and J is TRBJ2-1, with TRBD2 matching 10 bases. The CDR3 runs 15 residues. The germline V gene has CDR1 SGDLS and CDR2 YYNGEE. V gave up 0 bases and J gave up 12 bases; unmatched junction bases: 9. The CDR3 sequence: CASSVAGPLAGGQFF. The DNA of the CDR3 is TGTGCCAGCAGCGTAGCTGGTCCTTTAGCGGGGGGGCAGTTCTTC.

Points on this clone: The sample carries other DNA sequences with the same CDR3. The rearrangement uses TRBV28 and TRBJ2-7, with D possibly called TRBD1 or TRBD2 (5 bases each). The V end lost 3 bases, the J end lost 1 base, and 10 bases lay between the germline ends. CDR1 is MDHEN, CDR2 SYDVKM, per germline. The CDR3 consists of 14 residues. As DNA, the CDR3 is TGTGCCAGCAGTTTCGCCGGGGCGTCCTACGAGCAGTACTTC. Its translation is CASSFAGASYEQYF.

The V gene is TRBV4-3, the J gene TRBJ2-7; D is tentatively TRBD1 or TRBD2 (5 bases each). Trimming pared 1 base from V and 6 bases from J, leaving 22 bases between. Looked up from germline, CDR1 is LGHNA and CDR2 is YSLEER. The CDR3 contains 17 residues. CDR3 DNA: TGCGCCAGCAGCCAAGCCTTTTCAGGGAGTACCGGCGGCGAGCAGTACTTC. Translating it yields CASSQAFSGSTGGEQYF.

The J gene is TRBJ2-3, the V gene TRBV7-6; TRBD2 aligns across 8 bases. The germline V gene has CDR1 SGHVS and CDR2 FNYEAQ. V shed 3 bases, J shed 3 bases, and the junction held 17 bases outside the gene matches. This CDR3 region has 19 residues. The CDR3 protein is CASSFWSAGGGDSTDTQYF. The CDR3 nucleotides read TGTGCCAGCAGCTTTTGGTCGGCCGGGGGGGGCGACAGTACAGATACGCAGTATTTT. Looking up the rest from reference TRBV7-6 and TRBJ2-3 gives the full variable domain: GAGVSQSPRYKVTKRGQDVALRCDPISGHVSLYWYRQALGQGPEFLTYFNYEAQQDKSGLPNDRFSAERPEGSISTLTIQRTEQRDSAMYRCASSFWSAGGGDSTDTQYFGPGTRLTVL.

This clone was recorded once. The CDR3 sequence: CASSLGGQGTRETQYF. In DNA form, the CDR3 reads TGTGCCAGCAGCTTAGGGGGACAGGGGACGCGGGAGACCCAGTACTTC. The rearrangement uses TRBV11-2 and TRBJ2-5; 10 bases match TRBD1. The CDR3 sequence is 16 residues long. Trimming at V came to 1 base and at J to 5 bases, leaving 7 bases not matched to a gene. In germline, CDR1 is SGHAT, CDR2 FQNNGV.

The chain is built from TRBV5-1 and TRBJ2-1; D is possibly TRBD2 (5 bases). Germline loops: CDR1 SGHRS, CDR2 YFSETQ. The V end lost 6 bases, the J end lost 2 bases, and 15 bases lay between the germline ends. This CDR3 has 15 residues. CDR3 region: CASTPEGNTYNEQFF. CDR3 nucleotides: TGCGCCAGCACCCCCGAGGGAAACACCTACAATGAGCAGTTCTTC.

The rearrangement uses TRBV27 and TRBJ2-3; no firm D call. The length of the CDR3 is 15 residues. The V end was cut by 2 bases, the J end by 2 bases, with 11 bases between. Germline lookup yields CDR1 MNHEY and CDR2 SMNVEV (reference sequence). The CDR3, as DNA: TGTGCCAGCAGTTTAATCGCCAGTTACACAGATACGCAGTATTTT. Amino acid sequence: CASSLIASYTDTQYF.